This T cell receptor beta chain was profiled in a study of PD-1 blockade in classical Hodgkin lymphoma. The study's findings and limits: Researchers reported that CD4+ TCR diversity, though not CD8+, rose significantly by C4D1.

Each of the patients experienced relapse following autologous stem cell transplantation, and their brentuximab vedotin exposure differed. Thawed PBMCs underwent magnetic negative selection to yield purified CD4+ T cells. The data were produced by immunoSEQ multiplex PCR, yet TCRdb's version contains in-frame clones alone and is incomplete. The repertoire includes some 10,000 clones, 74% of them detected once, and less than 5% sits in the top ten. This clone was detected only once. No antigen is known for it. The sequence came from a human donor with classical Hodgkin lymphoma. The sample was CD4+ T cells from blood, taken at baseline.

CDR3 DNA: TGTGCCAGCAGCGAACGTTCTAGCGGGCAAGAGACCCAGTACTTC. It translates to CASSERSSGQETQYF. The gene calls are TRBV6-1 and TRBJ2-5, with 8 bases lining up with TRBD2. Germline loops: CDR1 MNHNS, CDR2 SASEGT. Losses at the gene ends were 6 bases for V and 2 bases for J; bases not matched to a gene: 8. The CDR3 contains 15 residues.